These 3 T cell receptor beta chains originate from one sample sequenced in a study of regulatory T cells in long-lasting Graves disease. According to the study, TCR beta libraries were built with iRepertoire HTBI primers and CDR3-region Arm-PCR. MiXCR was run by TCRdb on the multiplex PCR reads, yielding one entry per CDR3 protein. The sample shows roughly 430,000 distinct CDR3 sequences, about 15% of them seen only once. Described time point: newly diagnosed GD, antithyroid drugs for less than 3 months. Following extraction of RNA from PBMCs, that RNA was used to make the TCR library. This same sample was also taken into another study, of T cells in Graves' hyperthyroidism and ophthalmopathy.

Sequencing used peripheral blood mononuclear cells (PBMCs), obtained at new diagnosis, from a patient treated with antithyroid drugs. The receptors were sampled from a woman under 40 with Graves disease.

CDR3 sequence: CASSYSTGATGELFF. Written as DNA, the CDR3 is TGTGCCAGCAGTTACTCGACGGGGGCGACCGGGGAGCTGTTTTTT. The chain is built from TRBV6-2 or TRBV6-3 and TRBJ2-2; D may match TRBD1 or TRBD2 (6 bases each). This CDR3 is built from 15 residues. The V gene's germline CDR1 is MNHEY and CDR2 SVGEGT. The V end lost 0 bases, the J end lost 5 bases, and 10 bases lay between the germline ends.

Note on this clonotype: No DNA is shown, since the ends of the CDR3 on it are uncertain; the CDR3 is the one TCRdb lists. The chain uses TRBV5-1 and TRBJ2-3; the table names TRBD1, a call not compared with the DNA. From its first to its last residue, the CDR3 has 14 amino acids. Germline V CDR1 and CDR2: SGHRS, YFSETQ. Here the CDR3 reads CASSFGTGIDTQNF.

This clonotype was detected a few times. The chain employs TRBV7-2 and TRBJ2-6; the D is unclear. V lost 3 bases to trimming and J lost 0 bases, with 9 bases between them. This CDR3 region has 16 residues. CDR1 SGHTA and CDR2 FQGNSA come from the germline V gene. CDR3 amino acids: CASSFLPVSGANVLTF. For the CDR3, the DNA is TGTGCCAGCAGCTTTCTCCCGGTCTCTGGGGCCAACGTCCTGACTTTC.